A single sample is the source of the 12 T cell receptor beta chains below, sequenced in a study of siplizumab effects on memory and regulatory T cells (dated by TCRdb to between 2018 and 2021). The library was produced with the immunoSEQ multiplex PCR assay. Imported from immuneACCESS, the table was reduced by TCRdb to in-frame sequences with V and J called. These copies leave out some clones; in studies compared against another copy, an unresolved V gene accounts for under half, and the cause of the remainder is not known. Across this sample there are under 130,000 clones, with 85% to 95% seen only once. The ten top clones hold about 0.32% of the sample. The source material was CD4+ T cells sorted from blood. The receptors were sampled from a human donor in good health.

The chain has TRBV27 and TRBJ1-5, with 8 positions matching TRBD1. This CDR3 is built from 19 residues. Trimming took 0 bases from V and 6 from J; bases not matched to a gene: 16. Germline V gene sequence: CDR1 MNHEY, CDR2 SMNVEV (reference sequence). CDR3 region: CASSLSPLKSPGGLQPQHF. The CDR3 nucleotides are TGTGCCAGCAGTTTATCGCCCCTTAAGAGTCCAGGGGGCCTTCAGCCCCAGCATTTT.

The chain employs TRBV4-1 and TRBJ2-1; D is perhaps TRBD2 (6 bases). Germline V gene data show CDR1 as MGHRA and CDR2 as YSYEKL. The V gene lost 4 bases and the J gene lost 4 bases, with 17 bases spanning the gap. CDR3 size: 16 residues. CDR3 amino acids: CASSLPVYGGYNEQFF. The CDR3 DNA sequence: TGCGCCAGCAGCCTTCCTGTGTACGGGGGATACAATGAGCAGTTCTTC.

The chain links TRBV10-1 to TRBJ1-6; D is uncertain. V lost 9 bases to trimming and J lost 8 bases, with 14 bases between them. The CDR3 spans 13 residues. Germline V CDR1 and CDR2: WNHNN, SYGVQD (reference sequence). CDR3 DNA: TGCGCCAGTTCGGCCCTAAGAGATTCACCCCTCCACTTT. It is translated as CASSALRDSPLHF.

The chain employs TRBV19 and TRBJ2-3; the D is unclear. V lost 5 bases and J lost 3, with 3 bases in between. This CDR3 region has 11 residues. Germline lookup yields CDR1 LNHDA and CDR2 SQIVND (reference sequence). In DNA form, the CDR3 reads TGTGCCAGTAGTTGGACAGATACGCAGTATTTT. Protein product: CASSWTDTQYF.

The chain couples TRBV7-9 to TRBJ1-2; TRBD1 matches at 7 bases. The germline gives CDR1 SEHNR, CDR2 FQNEAQ (reference sequence). V dropped 4 bases and J dropped 0; count of bases not matched to a gene: 8. The CDR3 sequence is 16 residues long. The CDR3 sequence: CASSSYRDRANYGYTF. The CDR3 DNA is TGTGCCAGCAGCTCTTACCGGGACAGAGCTAACTATGGCTACACCTTC.

This rearrangement joins TRBV6-1 to TRBJ1-1, with D uncertain. The V gene lost 0 bases and the J gene lost 10 bases, with 15 bases spanning the gap. The CDR3 covers 14 residues. The V gene's germline CDR1 is MNHNS and CDR2 SASEGT. DNA of the CDR3: TGTGCCAGCAGTGAAGCACAGCTAGGCAGTGCAGCTTTCTTT. Its translation is CASSEAQLGSAAFF.

The chain links TRBV27 to TRBJ1-1; D may be TRBD1 (5 bases). Germline V gives CDR1 MNHEY, CDR2 SMNVEV (reference sequence). V lost 3 bases and J 1 base, leaving 12 bases between the germline ends. CDR3 size: 15 residues. CDR3 DNA sequence: TGTGCCAGCAGTTTCTCCGAGAGGGGGAACACTGAAGCTTTCTTT. Its protein is CASSFSERGNTEAFF.

This clone was counted between two and nine times. J is TRBJ2-2 and V is TRBV5-1; 9 positions agree with TRBD2. The CDR3 has 15 amino acids. With 4 bases clipped from V and 4 bases from J, the junction kept 5 bases outside the gene matches. The germline V gene has CDR1 SGHRS and CDR2 YFSETQ. The CDR3 region has the DNA TGCGCCAGCAGCCACGGGACTAGCAGCACCGGGGAGCTGTTTTTT. The encoded protein is CASSHGTSSTGELFF.

This chain joins TRBV5-1 and TRBJ1-5; TRBD1 is a possible D gene (5 bases). V was pared by 4 bases and J by 6 bases, with 17 bases between. This CDR3 is 15 amino acids long. Germline V gives CDR1 SGHRS, CDR2 YFSETQ. The chain's CDR3 is CASSTGPLGTQPQHF. The CDR3, as DNA: TGCGCCAGCAGCACGGGCCCTTTGGGGACTCAGCCCCAGCATTTT. The whole variable domain, remainder taken from reference TRBV5-1 and TRBJ1-5, is KAGVTQTPRYLIKTRGQQVTLSCSPISGHRSVSWYQQTPGQGLQFLFEYFSETQRNKGNFPGRFSGRQFSNSRSEMNVSTLELGDSALYLCASSTGPLGTQPQHFGDGTRLSIL.

The chain employs TRBV30 and TRBJ2-1; 8 bases line up with TRBD2. Germline CDR1 and CDR2: GTSNPN and SVGIG (reference sequence). The CDR3 sequence is 10 residues long. Trimming removed 5 bases from V and 14 bases from J; junction bases left unmatched: 5. CDR3 residues: CAWGEREKFF. In DNA, the CDR3 is TGTGCCTGGGGGGAGCGGGAGAAGTTCTTC.

The V call is TRBV7-9, the J call TRBJ2-1, with TRBD2 identical over 11 bases. V dropped 5 bases and J dropped 3; count of bases not matched to a gene: 3. The germline CDR1 and CDR2 sequences are SEHNR and FQNEAQ (reference sequence). The CDR3 runs 15 residues. CDR3 DNA sequence: TGTGCCAGCAGCCACGGGACTAGCGGCTACAATGAGCAGTTCTTC. Translated: CASSHGTSGYNEQFF.

The rearrangement uses TRBV4-1 and TRBJ2-1, with TRBD2 identical over 10 bases. V was clipped by 0 bases and J by 7 bases; unmatched bases: 15. In germline, CDR1 is MGHRA, CDR2 YSYEKL. This CDR3 comprises 19 residues. The CDR3 DNA reads as TGCGCCAGCAGCCAAGATCCCCGTAGAGTAGCGGGGGGTGGAAATGAGCAGTTCTTC. Protein sequence: CASSQDPRRVAGGGNEQFF.